This record concerns one T cell receptor beta chain sequence. What antigen it recognizes has not been identified. There are no base qualities to consult, and no much larger clone falls within one base. This sample is drawn from a study of PD-L1 blockade in urothelial cancer (dated by TCRdb to 2016 to 2017). Background for the entire study: All patients started therapy at some point between 2014 and 2016 and received atezolizumab 1,200 mg intravenously every 3 weeks. About 90% of the roughly 29 patients were identified as males with urothelial cancer of bladder origin, and a prior smoking history was reported by 18 of 29 patients. Patients had an ECOG performance status of 0 or 1 and had received between 0 and 3 prior chemotherapy regimens. Blood samples were analyzed 3 weeks after the start of treatment (second dose) and 6 weeks after the start of treatment. Blood samples gave a median of around 130,000 T cells and 88,000 or so unique TCRs, with a median clonality of approximately 0.078. An exploratory multi-omic analysis was conducted of the somatic, immune and clinical correlates of response to PD-L1 blockade with atezolizumab in urothelial cancer. Pretreatment tumor samples, along with matched peripheral blood serially collected before and after atezolizumab treatment, were subjected to TCR sequencing. Progression-free survival longer than 6 months counted as durable clinical benefit, and TCR features were additionally tested against both progression-free and overall survival. Whole exome sequencing and RNA sequencing of pretreatment tumors were performed alongside TCR sequencing in the same patients. Durable clinical benefit was achieved by nine patients and was not achieved by 20 patients. Pretreatment blood TCR-seq was available for nearly 30 patients, at least one posttreatment blood collection was obtained for around 24 patients, and tumor TCR-seq was available for around 24 patients.

The cohort comprised around 30 patients with locally advanced or metastatic urothelial carcinoma treated at Memorial Sloan Kettering on a trial protocol. Peripheral blood mononuclear cells were collected pretreatment and during treatment, with between 1 and 8 total time points obtained per patient. The Qiagen DNeasy Blood extraction kit was used to purify genomic DNA from total PBMCs and tumor samples. PBMCs were collected pretreatment and during treatment, and were isolated and stored as previously described. General conclusions and limits of the study: Small sample size (n of about 30) and many exploratory analyses mean the results are intended to be hypothesis-generating. Patients with durable benefit showed greater expansion of tumor-associated TCR clones in peripheral blood 3 weeks after starting treatment (n ≈ 23, p = 0.022). A pretreatment peripheral blood TCR clonality below the median was linked to improved progression-free and overall survival.

Each PCR received spiked-in synthetic TCR analog templates so that absolute template abundance could be estimated from read counts. Using the immunoSEQ assay, TCRbeta CDR3 regions were amplified from genomic DNA with bias-controlled V and J gene primers. Sequencing of rearranged TCRbeta segments was performed at approximately 20X coverage. The paper's processing steps were these. Clustering was used to correct sequencing errors, and CDR3s were annotated against IMGT so that V, D and J genes could be assigned. Downstream analyses used only productive TCRbeta rearrangements and left out out-of-frame or stop-codon sequences. Clonality was calculated as one minus the Shannon entropy normalized by the log of the number of unique productive sequences. Clones differing between time points or between blood and tumor were identified using Fisher's exact test with Benjamini-Hochberg correction, with an adjusted p below 0.01 applied as the threshold. In TCRdb, the immuneACCESS table is reduced to in-frame sequences with V and J assigned. These tables do not hold every clone; where another copy was compared, an unresolved V gene accounts for under half, and the others remain unexplained. The DNA was the basis for D and trimming; V, J and clone size are from that table. Here the sample has 50,000 or so clones; about 72% occur a single time. In total, the top ten clones hold 3% to 4% of the sample.

Material: PBMCs, obtained around atezolizumab (anti-PD-L1) treatment. This receptor was taken from an older man with urothelial cancer.

Read as DNA, the sequence is TGTGCCAGCAGTTTCGGGGACAGGGGGTCCGGCGAGCAGTACTTC. It translates to CASSFGDRGSGEQYF. The chain links TRBV28 with TRBJ2-7; 11 middle bases align to TRBD1. The CDR3 measures 15 amino acids from cysteine to phenylalanine. Here the CDR3 DNA is all that survives: 45 bases in frame from base 1. The germline V and J ends show losses of 3 bases and 6 bases respectively, and no gene match explains 7 bases of the junction. For CDR1 and CDR2, the germline V gene lists MDHEN and SYDVKM.